The 8 T cell receptor beta chains reported below all come from one sample, sequenced in a study of OX40 agonist ivuxolimab in advanced cancers. Repertoires were generated with immunoSEQ multiplex PCR, while TCRdb's copy carries only in-frame clones and drops some. Here the sample spans more than 50,000 clones, roughly 87% being singletons. The source was CD4+ or CD8+ T cells sorted from blood, collected in a trial of the OX40 agonist ivuxolimab. The receptors originated from an adult with an advanced solid tumor such as melanoma, head and neck, liver or kidney cancer.

The chain carries TRBV28 and TRBJ2-7, with TRBD1 matching over 7 bases. The CDR3 loop spans 13 amino acids. Looked up from germline, CDR1 is MDHEN and CDR2 is SYDVKM. V lost 6 bases to trimming and J lost 4 bases; unmatched junction nucleotides: 6. The CDR3, as DNA: TGTGCCAGCAGCTCGGGACAGAAATACGAGCAGTACTTC. This gives the protein CASSSGQKYEQYF.

This clone was observed a single time. This sequence joins TRBV5-1 and TRBJ1-1; D gene ambiguous. V shed 0 bases and J shed 1 base, with 7 bases lying between them. Germline V lookup: CDR1 SGHRS, CDR2 YFSETQ. CDR3 length: 14 amino acids. The CDR3, as DNA: TGCGCCAGCAGCTTGGGGGGAGGGAACACTGAAGCTTTCTTT. It codes for CASSLGGGNTEAFF.

The chain uses TRBV4-2 and TRBJ2-1, with a tentative D call TRBD1 (6 bases). Between the trimmed V and J ends, which lost 0 bases and 7 bases, there was a span of 16 bases. Germline V gene sequence: CDR1 LGHNA, CDR2 YNFKEQ. The CDR3 sequence is 16 residues long. The chain's CDR3 is CASSQEEAGVRNEQFF. CDR3 DNA: TGTGCCAGCAGCCAAGAAGAAGCAGGGGTAAGGAATGAGCAGTTCTTC.

The chain couples TRBV29-1 to TRBJ2-3, with 8 positions matching TRBD2. Germline values: CDR1 SQVTM, CDR2 ANQGSEA. There are 15 residues in the CDR3. CDR3 loop: CNIGGASGSTDTQYF. For the CDR3, the DNA is TGCAATATAGGGGGAGCTAGCGGGAGCACAGATACGCAGTATTTT.

The chain carries TRBV28 and TRBJ2-1; 7 nucleotides match TRBD1. Per germline, CDR1 MDHEN and CDR2 SYDVKM. Germline trimming cut 6 bases from V and 7 bases from J; bases unmatched to any gene: 9. The CDR3 has 14 residues. The CDR3 is CASSRLQGTNEQFF. The CDR3 DNA reads as TGTGCCAGCAGCCGACTACAGGGGACGAATGAGCAGTTCTTC.

The chain links TRBV7-9 to TRBJ1-2; D uncertain. The CDR3 consists of 13 residues. CDR1 is SEHNR and CDR2 is FQNEAQ in the germline V gene (reference sequence). Trimming removed 1 base from V and 5 bases from J, with 8 bases in between. The CDR3 region is CASSLEAPYGYTF. CDR3 in DNA: TGTGCCAGCAGCTTAGAGGCCCCTTATGGCTACACCTTC.

V usage is TRBV5-6 and J usage is TRBJ1-1, with D hard to call. The V end was cut by 4 bases, the J end by 6 bases, with 16 bases between. The CDR3 sequence is 14 residues long. The germline CDR1 and CDR2 sequences are SGHDT and YYEEEE. CDR3: CASSPTTWFAEAFF. The CDR3 nucleotides are TGTGCCAGCAGCCCTACGACCTGGTTCGCTGAAGCTTTCTTT.

The rearrangement joins TRBV28 to TRBJ1-2; D is perhaps TRBD1 (5 bases). The germline gives CDR1 MDHEN, CDR2 SYDVKM. V lost 6 bases, J lost 7 bases, and 12 bases lay in between. The CDR3 has 12 residues. The CDR3 bases are TGTGCCAGCAGATCGGTGGGGGGTGGCTACACCTTC. It is translated as CASRSVGGGYTF.